Listed below are T cell receptor beta chains from one sample, sequenced in a study of blood T cell repertoires in COVID-19. TCRdb keeps only in-frame clones here, not all; method: immunoSEQ multiplex PCR. The repertoire has 35,000 to 45,000 clones, around 89% of them found once; the top ten carry more than 5%. The specimen sequenced was peripheral blood. These receptors all stem from a human donor in a cohort sampled during active COVID-19. Each CDR3 is given with its conserved first and last residue. D genes are given only for firm matches. Clone size is given for some rows only: seen once, a few or many times, or a class if the clone is expanded.

D	size	V	J	CDR3	DNA
TRBD1	-	TRBV27	TRBJ2-7	CASSLWDRGEQYF	TGTGCCAGCAGTTTATGGGACAGAGGCGAGCAGTACTTC
-	once	TRBV7-2	TRBJ1-5	CASSLGVGGGQPQHF	TGTGCCAGCAGCTTAGGTGTGGGGGGGGGTCAGCCCCAGCATTTT
-	-	TRBV11-2	TRBJ1-1	CASSVTGSTEAFF	TGTGCCAGCAGCGTCACAGGGAGCACTGAAGCTTTCTTT
-	-	TRBV5-1	TRBJ2-7	CASSLPTYEQYF	TGCGCCAGCAGCTTGCCTACCTACGAGCAGTACTTC
-	-	TRBV9	TRBJ1-6	CASSVEAVSPLHF	TGTGCCAGCAGCGTAGAGGCGGTTTCACCCCTCCACTTT
TRBD1	once	TRBV7-9	TRBJ1-1	CASSSGQANTEAFF	TGTGCCAGCAGCTCGGGACAGGCAAACACTGAAGCTTTCTTT
-	-	TRBV9	TRBJ1-6	CASSVSGSLSYNSPLHF	TGTGCCAGCAGCGTATCGGGGTCGTTGTCCTATAATTCACCCCTCCACTTT
TRBD1	-	TRBV6-4	TRBJ2-7	CAALQGASEQYF	TGTGCCGCCCTCCAGGGGGCCTCCGAGCAGTACTTC
TRBD1	-	TRBV2	TRBJ1-4	CASRATGPNEKLFF	TGTGCCAGCAGAGCGACAGGGCCTAATGAAAAACTGTTTTTT
-	-	TRBV27	TRBJ1-2	CASSSSSAGGRAGYGYTF	TGTGCCAGCAGCTCTAGCTCAGCGGGGGGTAGGGCAGGGTATGGCTACACCTTC
-	-	TRBV19	TRBJ1-2	CASSSVEANYGYTF	TGTGCCAGTAGTAGTGTAGAAGCTAACTATGGCTACACCTTC
-	-	TRBV7-2	TRBJ1-1	CASSLALTLGEAFF	TGTGCCAGCAGCTTAGCGCTCACTCTCGGTGAAGCTTTCTTT
-	-	TRBV6-6	TRBJ2-7	CASSYSGSSYEQYF	TGTGCCAGCAGTTACTCCGGGAGCTCCTACGAGCAGTACTTC
TRBD2	few	TRBV5-1	TRBJ2-2	CASSLVGGYTGELFF	TGCGCCAGCAGCTTGGTCGGGGGGTACACCGGGGAGCTGTTTTTT
TRBD1	-	TRBV7-9	TRBJ2-2	CARRSLQGASTGELFF	TGTGCCAGACGGAGCCTCCAGGGGGCTAGCACCGGGGAGCTGTTTTTT
TRBD2	-	TRBV9	TRBJ2-1	CASSASSGSRGEQFF	TGTGCCAGCAGCGCTTCTAGCGGGAGTCGGGGTGAGCAGTTCTTC
TRBD1	-	TRBV10-3	TRBJ1-2	CAISASTGGNYGYTF	TGTGCCATCAGTGCCTCGACAGGGGGTAACTATGGCTACACCTTC
TRBD1	-	TRBV4-1	TRBJ2-2	CASSPRDSFTGELFF	TGCGCCAGCAGCCCCCGGGACAGCTTCACCGGGGAGCTGTTTTTT
TRBD1	-	TRBV7-2	TRBJ2-3	CASSPGQVGADTQYF	TGTGCCAGCAGCCCTGGACAGGTGGGCGCAGATACGCAGTATTTT
-	-	TRBV7-2	TRBJ2-2	CASSLVSTGRTGELFF	TGTGCCAGCAGCTTAGTCTCGACAGGGAGGACCGGGGAGCTGTTTTTT
-	once	TRBV5-1	TRBJ1-1	CASSFAEGGYTEAFF	TGCGCCAGCAGCTTTGCAGAAGGAGGCTACACTGAAGCTTTCTTT
-	-	TRBV2	TRBJ1-1	CASSEAGIQAFF	TGTGCCAGCAGTGAAGCCGGGATCCAGGCTTTCTTT
-	once	TRBV2	TRBJ2-3	CASLRADTQYF	TGTGCCAGCCTACGAGCAGATACGCAGTATTTT
TRBD1	few	TRBV7-9	TRBJ1-5	CASSPGQINQPQHF	TGTGCCAGCAGCCCGGGACAGATCAATCAGCCCCAGCATTTT
TRBD2	-	TRBV3-1/TRBV3-2	TRBJ2-7	CASSQSGGSYEQYF	TGTGCCAGCAGCCAAAGCGGGGGCTCCTACGAGCAGTACTTC
-	-	TRBV6-6	TRBJ1-2	CASIQDRLNYGYTF	TGTGCCAGCATTCAAGACAGGTTGAACTATGGCTACACCTTC
TRBD2	-	TRBV7-8	TRBJ2-3	CASSQKLAGAPDTQYF	TGTGCCAGCAGCCAAAAACTAGCGGGAGCCCCAGATACGCAGTATTTT
-	-	TRBV18	TRBJ2-5	CASSAQPGLETQYF	TGTGCCAGCTCAGCCCAGCCAGGGTTAGAGACCCAGTACTTC